This T cell receptor beta chain originates from a study of T cells in Graves' hyperthyroidism and ophthalmopathy. General study points: Most thyroid-expanded clonotypes above 0.001 were also found in blood. Using 13 V-J features, a model discriminated ophthalmopathy from stable hyperthyroidism.

RNA transcripts were the template for amplifying TCR beta CDR3 regions. An initial round of RT-PCR targeting the TCR CDR3 relied on the HTBI primer set. TCRdb re-called the multiplex PCR reads with MiXCR, one entry per CDR3 protein. The sample lists around 450,000 distinct CDR3 sequences, approximately 13% occurring once. This clonotype was recorded at least ten times. No antigen is known for it. Per the germline V gene, CDR1 is MDHEN and CDR2 is SYDVKM. This CDR3 is 17 amino acids long. V was clipped by 3 bases and J by 3 bases; unmatched bases: 8. Patients showing uncontrolled infection, other autoimmune disease, pregnancy or lactation were ineligible. Extraction of PBMCs used roughly 10 ml of fresh peripheral blood.

The chain carries TRBV28 and TRBJ1-2; TRBD1 aligns across 12 bases. Sequencing was performed on blood. The sequence was collected from a woman under 30 with Graves' hyperthyroidism. The DNA of the CDR3 is TGTGCCAGCAGTTTGGGACCTGGGACAGGGGGCTACTATGGCTACACCTTC. Its translation is CASSLGPGTGGYYGYTF.